This T cell receptor beta chain comes out of a study of cytomegalovirus exposure and HLA in healthy donors. The study, taken as a whole, reports: Later, TCR association rates were found to vary by HLA locus, highest for DRB1 and lowest for HLA-C. Presence/absence analyses assumed roughly uniform sequencing depth across donors. In a later analysis, productive TCRs from donors in an Asian-associated ancestry cluster reportedly carried fewer N-insertions than the cohort mean.

Primers: 60 Vbeta forward and 13 Jbeta reverse. Assay used: immunoSEQ multiplex PCR; TCRdb lists only in-frame clones, some missing. Of approximately 110,000 clones in the sample, around two thirds were seen once. Worth noting for this clone: Antigen specificity is unknown.

The CDR3 is made up of 14 amino acids. Trimming cost V 6 bases and J 4 bases, with 15 bases left between them. Looked up from germline, CDR1 is MNHEY and CDR2 is SVGAGI. The sequence came from a woman aged 40 to 49 in good health and CMV-seropositive. Source material: PBMCs. The chain carries TRBV6-5 and TRBJ1-1; D is possibly TRBD1 (6 bases). CDR3 in amino acids: CASSLQGEGTEAFF. In nucleotides, the CDR3 is TGTGCCAGCAGCCTACAGGGCGAAGGCACTGAAGCTTTCTTT.